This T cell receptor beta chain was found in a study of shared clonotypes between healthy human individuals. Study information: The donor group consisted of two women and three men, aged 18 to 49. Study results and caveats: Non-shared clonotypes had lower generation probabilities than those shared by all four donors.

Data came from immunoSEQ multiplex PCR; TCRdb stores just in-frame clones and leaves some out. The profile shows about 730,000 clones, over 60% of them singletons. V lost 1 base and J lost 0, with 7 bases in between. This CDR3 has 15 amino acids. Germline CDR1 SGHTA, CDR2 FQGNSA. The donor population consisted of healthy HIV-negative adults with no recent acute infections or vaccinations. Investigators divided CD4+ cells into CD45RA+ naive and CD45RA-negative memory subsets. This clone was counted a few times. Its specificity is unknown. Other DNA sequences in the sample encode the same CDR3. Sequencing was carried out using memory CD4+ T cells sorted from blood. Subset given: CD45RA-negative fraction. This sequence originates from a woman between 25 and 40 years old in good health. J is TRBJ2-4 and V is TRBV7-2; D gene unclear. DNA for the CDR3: TGTGCCAGCAGCTTAGTGGCGTTAGCCAAAAACATTCAGTACTTC. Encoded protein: CASSLVALAKNIQYF.